This T cell receptor beta chain was sequenced for a study of T cells and Merkel cell carcinoma outcomes. TCRdb's table, derived via immunoSEQ multiplex PCR, lists solely in-frame clones and lacks some. The sample includes about 15,000 clones, around 81% of them seen just once. CDR3 size: 16 residues. From germline, CDR1 is SGHKS and CDR2 YYEKEE (reference sequence). Trimming took 4 bases from V and 3 from J, leaving 19 bases between them. This TCR came from a human donor with Merkel cell carcinoma. The specimen was tumor tissue from Merkel cell carcinoma. V is TRBV5-5 and J is TRBJ1-2; possible D gene TRBD1, 6 bases. The CDR3 region is CASSPAYLQGYYGYTF. DNA for the CDR3: TGTGCCAGCAGCCCAGCATATCTCCAGGGGTACTATGGCTACACCTTC.